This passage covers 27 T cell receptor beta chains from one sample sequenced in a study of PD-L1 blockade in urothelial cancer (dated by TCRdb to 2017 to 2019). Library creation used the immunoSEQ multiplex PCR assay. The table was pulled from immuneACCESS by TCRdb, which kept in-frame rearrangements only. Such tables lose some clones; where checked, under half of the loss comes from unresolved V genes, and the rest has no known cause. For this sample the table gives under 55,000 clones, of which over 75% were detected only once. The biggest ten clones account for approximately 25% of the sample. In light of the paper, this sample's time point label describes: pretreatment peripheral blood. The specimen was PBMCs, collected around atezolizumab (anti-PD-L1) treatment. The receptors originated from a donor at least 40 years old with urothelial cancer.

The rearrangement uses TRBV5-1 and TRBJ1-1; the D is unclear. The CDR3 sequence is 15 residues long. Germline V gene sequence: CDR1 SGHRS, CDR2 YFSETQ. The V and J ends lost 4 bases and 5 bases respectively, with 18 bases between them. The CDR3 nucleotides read TGCGCCAGCAGCCCCACCCCGGGCCCGGGGACTGAAGCTTTCTTT. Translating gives CASSPTPGPGTEAFF. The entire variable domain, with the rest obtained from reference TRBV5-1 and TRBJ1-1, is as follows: KAGVTQTPRYLIKTRGQQVTLSCSPISGHRSVSWYQQTPGQGLQFLFEYFSETQRNKGNFPGRFSGRQFSNSRSEMNVSTLELGDSALYLCASSPTPGPGTEAFFGQGTRLTVV.

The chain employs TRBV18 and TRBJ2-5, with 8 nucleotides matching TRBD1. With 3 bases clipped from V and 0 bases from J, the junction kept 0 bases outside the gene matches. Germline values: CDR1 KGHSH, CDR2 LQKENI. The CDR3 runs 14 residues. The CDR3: CASSPGQDQETQYF. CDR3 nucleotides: TGTGCCAGCTCACCGGGACAGGACCAAGAGACCCAGTACTTC.

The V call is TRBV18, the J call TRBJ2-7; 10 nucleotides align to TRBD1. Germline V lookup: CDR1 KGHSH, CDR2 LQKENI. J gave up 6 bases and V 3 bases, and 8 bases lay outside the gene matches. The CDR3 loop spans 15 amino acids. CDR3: CASSPVGTGDGEQYF. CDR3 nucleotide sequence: TGTGCCAGCTCACCGGTGGGGACAGGGGATGGCGAGCAGTACTTC.

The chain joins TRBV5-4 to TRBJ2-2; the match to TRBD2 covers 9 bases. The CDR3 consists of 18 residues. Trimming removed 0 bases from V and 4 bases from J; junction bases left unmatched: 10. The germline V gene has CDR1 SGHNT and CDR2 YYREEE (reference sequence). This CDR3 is CASSLAAGGPGGTGELFF. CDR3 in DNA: TGTGCCAGCAGCTTGGCGGCGGGAGGGCCGGGGGGCACCGGGGAGCTGTTTTTT.

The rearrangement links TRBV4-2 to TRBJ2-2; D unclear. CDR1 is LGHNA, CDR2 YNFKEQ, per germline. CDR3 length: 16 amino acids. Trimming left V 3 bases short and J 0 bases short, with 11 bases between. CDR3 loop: CASSQPLVTNTGELFF. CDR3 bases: TGTGCCAGCAGCCAGCCTCTAGTTACGAACACCGGGGAGCTGTTTTTT.

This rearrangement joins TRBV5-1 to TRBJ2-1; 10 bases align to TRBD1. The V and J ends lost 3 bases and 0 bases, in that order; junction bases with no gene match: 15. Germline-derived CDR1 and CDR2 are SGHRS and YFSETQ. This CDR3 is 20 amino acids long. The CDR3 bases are TGCGCCAGCAGCTCCCGACAGGGGGCGAGTGATCCTAGCTCCTACAATGAGCAGTTCTTC. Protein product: CASSSRQGASDPSSYNEQFF.

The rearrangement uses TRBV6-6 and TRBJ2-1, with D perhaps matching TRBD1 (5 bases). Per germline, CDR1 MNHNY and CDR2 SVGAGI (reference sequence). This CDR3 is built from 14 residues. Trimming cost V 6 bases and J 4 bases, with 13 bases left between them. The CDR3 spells CASRASDKYNEQFF. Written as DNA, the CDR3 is TGTGCCAGCAGGGCCTCGGACAAATACAATGAGCAGTTCTTC.

The CDR3 sequence: CASSLRWAGETFGELFF. CDR3 in DNA: TGTGCCAGCAGCTTGCGGTGGGCGGGAGAAACTTTCGGGGAGCTGTTTTTT. The rearrangement joins TRBV5-6 to TRBJ2-2; 7 bases map to TRBD2. The CDR3 contains 17 residues. The trim removed 1 base at V and 7 bases at J, leaving 13 bases unmatched. Germline V lookup: CDR1 SGHDT, CDR2 YYEEEE.

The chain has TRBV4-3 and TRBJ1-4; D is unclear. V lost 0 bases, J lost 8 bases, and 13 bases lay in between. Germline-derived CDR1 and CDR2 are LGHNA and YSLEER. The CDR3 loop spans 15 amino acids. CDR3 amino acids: CASSQDPPPEEKLFF. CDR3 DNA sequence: TGCGCCAGCAGCCAAGATCCCCCCCCGGAGGAAAAACTGTTTTTT.

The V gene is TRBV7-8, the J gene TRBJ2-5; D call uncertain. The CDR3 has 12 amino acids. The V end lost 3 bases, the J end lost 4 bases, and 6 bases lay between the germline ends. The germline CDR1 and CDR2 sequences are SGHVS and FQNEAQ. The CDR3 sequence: CASSLGRETQYF. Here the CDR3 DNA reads TGTGCCAGCAGCTTGGGCAGAGAGACCCAGTACTTC.

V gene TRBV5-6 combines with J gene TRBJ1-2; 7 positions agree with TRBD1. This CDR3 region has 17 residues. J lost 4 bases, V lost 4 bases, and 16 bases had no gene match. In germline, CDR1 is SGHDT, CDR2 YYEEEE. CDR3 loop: CASSPRPSGTAVYGYTF. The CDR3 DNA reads TGTGCCAGCAGCCCCCGGCCTTCCGGGACAGCGGTCTATGGCTACACCTTC.

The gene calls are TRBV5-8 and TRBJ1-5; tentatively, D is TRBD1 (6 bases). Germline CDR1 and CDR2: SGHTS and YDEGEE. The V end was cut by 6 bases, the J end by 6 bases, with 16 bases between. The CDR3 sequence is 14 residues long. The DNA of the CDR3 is TGTGCCAGCATTCGGGGGGGGGCGGTTCAGCCCCAGCATTTT. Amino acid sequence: CASIRGGAVQPQHF.

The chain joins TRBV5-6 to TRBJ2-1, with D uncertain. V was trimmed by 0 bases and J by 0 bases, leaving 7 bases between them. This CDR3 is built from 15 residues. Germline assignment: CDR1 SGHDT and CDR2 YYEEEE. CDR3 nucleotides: TGTGCCAGCAGCTTGGACATAAGCTCCTACAATGAGCAGTTCTTC. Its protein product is CASSLDISSYNEQFF. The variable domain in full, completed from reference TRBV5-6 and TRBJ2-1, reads DAGVTQSPTHLIKTRGQQVTLRCSPKSGHDTVSWYQQALGQGPQFIFQYYEEEERQRGNFPDRFSGHQFPNYSSELNVNALLLGDSALYLCASSLDISSYNEQFFGPGTRLTVL.

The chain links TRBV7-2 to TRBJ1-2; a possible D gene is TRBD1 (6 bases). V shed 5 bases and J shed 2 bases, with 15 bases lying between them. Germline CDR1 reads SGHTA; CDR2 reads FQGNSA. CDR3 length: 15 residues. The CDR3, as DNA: TGTGCCAGCAGCCCACAGGGTATGGGGAACTATGGCTACACCTTC. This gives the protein CASSPQGMGNYGYTF.

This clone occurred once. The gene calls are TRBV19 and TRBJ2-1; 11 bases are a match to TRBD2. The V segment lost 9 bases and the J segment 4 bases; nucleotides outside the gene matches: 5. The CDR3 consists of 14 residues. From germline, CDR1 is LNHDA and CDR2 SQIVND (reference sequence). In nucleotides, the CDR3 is TGTGCCAGCCAACTAGCGGGAGAATACAATGAGCAGTTCTTC. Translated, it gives CASQLAGEYNEQFF.

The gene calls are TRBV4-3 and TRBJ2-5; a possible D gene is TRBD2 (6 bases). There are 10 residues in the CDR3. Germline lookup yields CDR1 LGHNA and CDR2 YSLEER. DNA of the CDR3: TGCGCGCTGGGGGGAGAGACCCAGTACTTC. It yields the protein CALGGETQYF.

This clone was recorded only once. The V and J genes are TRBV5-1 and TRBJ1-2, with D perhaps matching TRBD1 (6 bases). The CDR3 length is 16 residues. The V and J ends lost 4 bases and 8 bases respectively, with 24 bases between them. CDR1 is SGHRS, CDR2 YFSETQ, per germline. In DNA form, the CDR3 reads TGCGCCAGCAGCCGAGCCTGGGGGGGCAGCGGCTTCGGCTACACCTTC. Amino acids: CASSRAWGGSGFGYTF.

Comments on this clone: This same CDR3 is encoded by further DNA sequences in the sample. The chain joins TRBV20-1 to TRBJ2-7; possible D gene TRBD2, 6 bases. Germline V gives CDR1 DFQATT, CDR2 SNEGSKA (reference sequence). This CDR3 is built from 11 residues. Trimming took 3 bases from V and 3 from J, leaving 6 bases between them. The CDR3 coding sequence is TGCAGTGCTAGCGGGAGCTACGAGCAGTACTTC. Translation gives CSASGSYEQYF.

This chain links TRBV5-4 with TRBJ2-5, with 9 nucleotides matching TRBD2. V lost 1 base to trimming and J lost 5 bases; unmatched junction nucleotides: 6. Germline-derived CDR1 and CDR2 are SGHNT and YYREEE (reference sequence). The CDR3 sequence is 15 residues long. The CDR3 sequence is CASSLRTSVGETQYF. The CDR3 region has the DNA TGTGCCAGCAGCTTGCGGACTAGCGTTGGGGAGACCCAGTACTTC.

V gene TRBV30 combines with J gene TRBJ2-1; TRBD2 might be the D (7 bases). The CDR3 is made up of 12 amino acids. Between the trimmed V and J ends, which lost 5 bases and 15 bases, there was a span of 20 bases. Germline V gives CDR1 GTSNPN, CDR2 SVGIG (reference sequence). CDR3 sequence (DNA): TGTGCCTGGGGGAACCGGGGGGCCGCGGGGTTCTTC. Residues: CAWGNRGAAGFF.

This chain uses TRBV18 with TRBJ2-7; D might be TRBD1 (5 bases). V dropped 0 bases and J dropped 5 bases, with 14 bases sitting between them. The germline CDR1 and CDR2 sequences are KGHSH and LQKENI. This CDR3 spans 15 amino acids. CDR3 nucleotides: TGTGCCAGCTCACCACCGGGGCTAACGGTCCACGAGCAGTACTTC. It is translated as CASSPPGLTVHEQYF.

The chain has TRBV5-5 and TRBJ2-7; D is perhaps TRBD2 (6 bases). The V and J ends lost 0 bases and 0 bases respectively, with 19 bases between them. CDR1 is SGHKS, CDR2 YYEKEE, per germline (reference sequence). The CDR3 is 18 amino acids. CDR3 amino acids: CASSLGRFAASDSYEQYF. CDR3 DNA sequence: TGTGCCAGCAGCTTGGGTAGATTTGCGGCTAGCGACTCCTACGAGCAGTACTTC.

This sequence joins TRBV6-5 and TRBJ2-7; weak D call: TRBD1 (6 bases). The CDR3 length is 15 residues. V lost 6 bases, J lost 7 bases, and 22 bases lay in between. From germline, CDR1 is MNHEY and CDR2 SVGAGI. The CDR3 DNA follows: TGTGCCAGCAGCCATGACCGGGACACGGGTCGGGAGCAGTACTTC. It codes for CASSHDRDTGREQYF.

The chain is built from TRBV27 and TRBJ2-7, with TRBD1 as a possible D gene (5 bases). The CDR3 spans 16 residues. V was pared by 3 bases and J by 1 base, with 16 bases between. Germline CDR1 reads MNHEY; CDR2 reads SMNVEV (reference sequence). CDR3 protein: CASSFGPSKGSYEQYF. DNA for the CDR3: TGTGCCAGCAGTTTTGGGCCCTCAAAGGGGTCCTACGAGCAGTACTTC.

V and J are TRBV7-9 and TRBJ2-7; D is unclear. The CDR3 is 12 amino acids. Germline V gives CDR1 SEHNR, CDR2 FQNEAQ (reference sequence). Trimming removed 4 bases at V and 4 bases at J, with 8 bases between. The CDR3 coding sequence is TGTGCCAGCAGCTCCCCCGCGTACGAGCAGTACTTC. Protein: CASSSPAYEQYF.

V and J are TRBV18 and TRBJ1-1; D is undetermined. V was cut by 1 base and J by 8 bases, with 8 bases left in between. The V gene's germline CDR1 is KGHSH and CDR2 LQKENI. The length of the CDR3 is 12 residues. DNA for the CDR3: TGTGCCAGCTCACCACGGGAGGAAGAAGCTTTCTTT. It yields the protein CASSPREEEAFF.

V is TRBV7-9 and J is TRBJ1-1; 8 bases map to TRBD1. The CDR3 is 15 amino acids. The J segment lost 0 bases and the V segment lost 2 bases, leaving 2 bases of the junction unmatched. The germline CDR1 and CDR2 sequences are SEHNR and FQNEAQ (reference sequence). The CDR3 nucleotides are TGTGCCAGCAGCTTAACGGGACAGGTGAACACTGAAGCTTTCTTT. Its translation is CASSLTGQVNTEAFF.